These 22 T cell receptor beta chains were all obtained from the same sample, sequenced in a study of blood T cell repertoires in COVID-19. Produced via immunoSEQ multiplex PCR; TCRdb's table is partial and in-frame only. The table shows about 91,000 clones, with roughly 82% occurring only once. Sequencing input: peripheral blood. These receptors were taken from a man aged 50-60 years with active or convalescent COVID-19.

DNA of the CDR3: TGTGCCAGCAGTAGACTAGCAAATCAAGAGACCCAGTACTTC. Protein sequence: CASSRLANQETQYF. This chain uses TRBV25-1 with TRBJ2-5, with 7 bases identical to TRBD2. The CDR3 has 14 residues. The V gene's germline CDR1 is MGHDK and CDR2 SYGVNS. Trimming took 5 bases from V and 2 from J; bases not matched to a gene: 5.

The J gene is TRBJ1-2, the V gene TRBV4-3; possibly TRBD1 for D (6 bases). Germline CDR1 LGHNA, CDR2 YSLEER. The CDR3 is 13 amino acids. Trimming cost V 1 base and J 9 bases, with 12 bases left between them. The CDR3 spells CASSQVGQGSYTF. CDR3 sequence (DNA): TGCGCCAGCAGCCAAGTGGGGCAGGGGAGCTACACCTTC.

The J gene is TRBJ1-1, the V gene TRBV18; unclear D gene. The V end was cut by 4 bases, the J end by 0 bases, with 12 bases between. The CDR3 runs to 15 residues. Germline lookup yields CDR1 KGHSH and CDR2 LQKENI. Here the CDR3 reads CASSLVSGMNTEAFF. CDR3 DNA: TGTGCCAGCTCACTGGTTAGCGGAATGAACACTGAAGCTTTCTTT.

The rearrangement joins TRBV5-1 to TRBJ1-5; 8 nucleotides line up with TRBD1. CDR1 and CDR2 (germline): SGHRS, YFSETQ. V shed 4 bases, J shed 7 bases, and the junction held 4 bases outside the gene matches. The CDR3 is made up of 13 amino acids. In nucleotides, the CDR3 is TGCGCCAGCAGCGAGACAGGGGTGCAGCCCCAGCATTTT. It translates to CASSETGVQPQHF.

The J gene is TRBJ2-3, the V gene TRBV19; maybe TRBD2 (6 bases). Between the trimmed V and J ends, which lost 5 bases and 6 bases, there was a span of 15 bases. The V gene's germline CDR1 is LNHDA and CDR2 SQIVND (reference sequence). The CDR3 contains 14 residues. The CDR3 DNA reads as TGTGCCAGTAGTTTCGGCGGGGCAGAGGATACGCAGTATTTT. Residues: CASSFGGAEDTQYF.

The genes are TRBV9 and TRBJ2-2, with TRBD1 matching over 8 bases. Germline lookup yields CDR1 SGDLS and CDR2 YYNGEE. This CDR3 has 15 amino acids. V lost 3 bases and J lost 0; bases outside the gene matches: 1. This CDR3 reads CASSAQGANTGELFF. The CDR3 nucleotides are TGTGCCAGCAGCGCACAGGGGGCGAACACCGGGGAGCTGTTTTTT. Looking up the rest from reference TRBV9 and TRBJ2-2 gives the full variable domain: DSGVTQTPKHLITATGQRVTLRCSPRSGDLSVYWYQQSLDQGLQFLIQYYNGEERAKGNILERFSAQQFPDLHSELNLSSLELGDSALYFCASSAQGANTGELFFGEGSRLTVL.

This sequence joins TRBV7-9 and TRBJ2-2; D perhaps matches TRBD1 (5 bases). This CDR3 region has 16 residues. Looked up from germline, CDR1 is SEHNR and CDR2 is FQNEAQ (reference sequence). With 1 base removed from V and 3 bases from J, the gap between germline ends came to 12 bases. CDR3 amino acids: CASSLVAGLDTGELFF. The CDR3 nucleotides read TGTGCCAGCAGCTTAGTTGCAGGGTTGGACACCGGGGAGCTGTTTTTT.

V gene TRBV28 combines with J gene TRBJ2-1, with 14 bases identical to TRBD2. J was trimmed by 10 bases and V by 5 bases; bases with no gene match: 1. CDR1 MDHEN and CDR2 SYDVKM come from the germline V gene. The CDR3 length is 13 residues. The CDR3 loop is CASSGLAGGEQFF. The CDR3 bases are TGTGCCAGCAGTGGACTAGCGGGGGGAGAGCAGTTCTTC.

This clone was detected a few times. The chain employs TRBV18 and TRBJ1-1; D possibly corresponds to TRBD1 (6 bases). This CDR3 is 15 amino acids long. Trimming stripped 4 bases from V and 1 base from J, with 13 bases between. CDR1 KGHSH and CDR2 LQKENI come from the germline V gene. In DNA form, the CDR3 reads TGTGCCAGCTCACTCAACAGGGTGGAGAACACTGAAGCTTTCTTT. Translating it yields CASSLNRVENTEAFF.

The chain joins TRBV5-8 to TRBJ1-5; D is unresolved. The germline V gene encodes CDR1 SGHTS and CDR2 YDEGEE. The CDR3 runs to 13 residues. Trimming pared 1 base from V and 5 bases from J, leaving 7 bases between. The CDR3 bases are TGTGCCAGCAGCTTGTCGTTCGATCAGCCCCAGCATTTT. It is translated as CASSLSFDQPQHF.

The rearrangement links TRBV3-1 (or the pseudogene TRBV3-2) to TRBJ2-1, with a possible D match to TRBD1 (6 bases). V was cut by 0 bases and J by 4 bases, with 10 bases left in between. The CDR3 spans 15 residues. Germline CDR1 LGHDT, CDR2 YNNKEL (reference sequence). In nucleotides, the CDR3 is TGTGCCAGCAGCCAAGAGGCAGGGGTGTACAATGAGCAGTTCTTC. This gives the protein CASSQEAGVYNEQFF.

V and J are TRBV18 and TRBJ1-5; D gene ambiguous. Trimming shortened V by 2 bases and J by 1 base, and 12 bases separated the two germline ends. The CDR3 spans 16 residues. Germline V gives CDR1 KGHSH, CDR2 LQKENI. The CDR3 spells CASSPVQTTSNQPQHF. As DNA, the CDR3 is TGTGCCAGCTCACCAGTTCAGACAACCAGCAATCAGCCCCAGCATTTT.

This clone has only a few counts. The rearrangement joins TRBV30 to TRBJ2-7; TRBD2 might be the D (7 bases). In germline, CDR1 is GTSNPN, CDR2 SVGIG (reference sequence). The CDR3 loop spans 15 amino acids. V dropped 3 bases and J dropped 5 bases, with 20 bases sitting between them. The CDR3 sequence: CAWSRRGRGINEQYF. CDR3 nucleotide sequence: TGTGCCTGGAGCCGACGGGGGAGGGGGATCAACGAGCAGTACTTC.

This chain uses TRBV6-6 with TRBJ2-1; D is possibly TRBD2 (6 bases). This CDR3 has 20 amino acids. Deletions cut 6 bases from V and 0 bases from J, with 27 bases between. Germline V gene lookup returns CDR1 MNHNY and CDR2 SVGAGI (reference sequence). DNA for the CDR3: TGTGCCAGCAGCCGTACCGGGACTGGATCCTTCCTGAGCTCCTACAATGAGCAGTTCTTC. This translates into CASSRTGTGSFLSSYNEQFF.

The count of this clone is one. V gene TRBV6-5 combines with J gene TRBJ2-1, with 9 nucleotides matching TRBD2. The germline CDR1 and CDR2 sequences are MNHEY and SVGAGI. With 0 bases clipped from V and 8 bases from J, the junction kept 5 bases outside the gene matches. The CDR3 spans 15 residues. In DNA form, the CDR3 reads TGTGCCAGCAGTTACTCGGGCGGGGGGGCGGATGAGCAGTTCTTC. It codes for CASSYSGGGADEQFF.

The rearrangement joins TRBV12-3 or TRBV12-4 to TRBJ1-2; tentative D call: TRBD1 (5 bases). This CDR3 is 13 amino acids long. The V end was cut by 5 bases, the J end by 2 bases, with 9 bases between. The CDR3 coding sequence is TGTGCCAGCAGTAGGAGGGACAACTATGGCTACACCTTC. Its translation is CASSRRDNYGYTF.

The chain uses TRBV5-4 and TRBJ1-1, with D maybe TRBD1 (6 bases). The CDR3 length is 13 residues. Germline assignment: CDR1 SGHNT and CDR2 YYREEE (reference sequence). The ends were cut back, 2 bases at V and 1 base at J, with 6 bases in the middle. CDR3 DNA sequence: TGTGCCAGCAGCTTACAGGGGAACACTGAAGCTTTCTTT. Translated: CASSLQGNTEAFF.

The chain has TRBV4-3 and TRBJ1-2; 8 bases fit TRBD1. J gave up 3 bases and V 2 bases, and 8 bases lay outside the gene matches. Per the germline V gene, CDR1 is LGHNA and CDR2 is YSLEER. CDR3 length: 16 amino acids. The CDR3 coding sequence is TGCGCCAGCAGCCAATTCTTGGACAGGGAGGACTATGGCTACACCTTC. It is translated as CASSQFLDREDYGYTF.

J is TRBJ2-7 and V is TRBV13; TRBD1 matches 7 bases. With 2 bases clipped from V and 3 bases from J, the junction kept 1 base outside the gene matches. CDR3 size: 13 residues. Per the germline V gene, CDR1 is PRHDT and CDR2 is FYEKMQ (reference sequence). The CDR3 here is CASSLPGGYEQYV. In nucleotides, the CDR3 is TGTGCCAGCAGCTTACCAGGGGGCTACGAGCAGTACGTC.

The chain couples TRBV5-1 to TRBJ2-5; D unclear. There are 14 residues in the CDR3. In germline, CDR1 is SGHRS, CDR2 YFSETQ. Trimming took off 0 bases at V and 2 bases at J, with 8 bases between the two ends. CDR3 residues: CASSLGVIQETQYF. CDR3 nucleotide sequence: TGCGCCAGCAGCTTGGGTGTAATTCAAGAGACCCAGTACTTC. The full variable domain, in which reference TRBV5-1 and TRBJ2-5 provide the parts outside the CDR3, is KAGVTQTPRYLIKTRGQQVTLSCSPISGHRSVSWYQQTPGQGLQFLFEYFSETQRNKGNFPGRFSGRQFSNSRSEMNVSTLELGDSALYLCASSLGVIQETQYFGPGTRLLVL.

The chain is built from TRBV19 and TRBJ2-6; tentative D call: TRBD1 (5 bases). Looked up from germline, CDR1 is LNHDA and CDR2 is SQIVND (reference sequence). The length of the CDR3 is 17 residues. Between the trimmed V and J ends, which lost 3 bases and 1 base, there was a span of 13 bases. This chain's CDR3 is CASSIGAESSGANVLTF. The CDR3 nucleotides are TGTGCCAGTAGTATTGGGGCGGAATCGTCTGGGGCCAACGTCCTGACTTTC.

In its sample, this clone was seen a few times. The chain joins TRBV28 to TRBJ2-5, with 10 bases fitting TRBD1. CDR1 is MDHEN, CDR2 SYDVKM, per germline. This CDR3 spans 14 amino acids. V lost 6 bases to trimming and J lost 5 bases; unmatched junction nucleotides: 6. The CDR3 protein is CASSPGQGIETQYF. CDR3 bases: TGTGCCAGCAGCCCGGGACAGGGGATCGAGACCCAGTACTTC.